The clone carrying this T cell receptor beta chain was observed a few times. What it recognizes is unknown. The sample comes from a study of T cell repertoires in cytomegalovirus infection. Study-wide background: An indication of both CMV infection and matching HLA type came from public TCR beta signatures. Study findings and constraints: There were HLA-C-restricted CMV-specific TCR beta clonotypes dominating the ex vivo response. Based on cumulative public TCR beta family frequency, carriers of CMV plus the relevant HLA were identified.

TCRdb redid the calling of the reads with MiXCR, one entry per CDR3 protein. The sample lists 750,000 to 900,000 distinct CDR3 sequences; roughly 28% were seen once. From germline, CDR1 is SGHTA and CDR2 FQGNSA. J was trimmed by 7 bases and V by 5 bases; bases with no gene match: 11. The CDR3 is made up of 16 amino acids. Sequenced here: cultured CD8+ T cells from PBMCs, sampled from culture after CMV antigen stimulation. The sequence was collected from a human donor in good health (CMV status not recorded). Some clones in this sample may be carry-over from other donors' samples. The rearrangement uses TRBV7-2 and TRBJ2-1, with 10 nucleotides matching TRBD2. CDR3 nucleotide sequence: TGTGCCAGCAGCCCCAGGGAGCGGGGGGGCGTAAATGAGCAGTTCTTC. Translating gives CASSPRERGGVNEQFF.